Below, 13 T cell receptor beta chains from the same sample are listed, as sequenced in a study of blood T cells in healthy people across ages. PCR was performed a second time for 7 to 11 cycles using a sample-barcoded 5' primer and a J-beta primer mix. Via MiXCR, TCRdb re-called the 5' RACE reads, giving one row per CDR3 protein. The sample holds about 1,400,000 distinct CDR3 sequences; approximately 60% are singletons and the top ten take 6.7%. Sequencing input: blood. These receptors all stem from a young man in good health.

This clonotype was seen more than once but under ten times. The chain uses TRBV12-3 or TRBV12-4 and TRBJ2-5; 7 nucleotides line up with TRBD1. The trim removed 4 bases at V and 3 bases at J, leaving 2 bases unmatched. There are 13 residues in the CDR3. CDR3 nucleotides: TGTGCCAGCAGTTCCGGACAGGAAGAGACCCAGTACTTC. Its translation is CASSSGQEETQYF.

This clonotype showed up just a few times. The chain joins TRBV20-1 to TRBJ2-5; 7 nucleotides match TRBD2. CDR3 length: 12 residues. J was trimmed by 5 bases and V by 6 bases; bases with no gene match: 6. CDR1 DFQATT and CDR2 SNEGSKA come from the germline V gene (reference sequence). This chain's CDR3 is CSAPGGLETQYF. CDR3 DNA: TGCAGTGCCCCCGGGGGGTTGGAGACCCAGTACTTC.

The sample holds a few counts of this clonotype. The V and J genes are TRBV5-5 and TRBJ2-7; D remains ambiguous. The germline V and J ends were trimmed by 1 base and 7 bases, with 9 bases remaining between them. There are 12 residues in the CDR3. CDR1 and CDR2 (germline): SGHKS, YYEKEE (reference sequence). The CDR3 region is CASSLSTREQYF. For the CDR3, the DNA is TGTGCCAGCAGCTTGAGCACGAGAGAGCAGTACTTC.

V usage is TRBV28 and J usage is TRBJ2-7, with 9 bases aligning to TRBD1. The germline V gene encodes CDR1 MDHEN and CDR2 SYDVKM. The CDR3 is made up of 15 amino acids. V shed 6 bases, J shed 3 bases, and the junction held 9 bases outside the gene matches. The CDR3 region has the DNA TGTGCCAGCAGGCTGGCCGGGACAGGGCGCTACGAGCAGTACTTC. This gives the protein CASRLAGTGRYEQYF.

The chain recombines TRBV5-1 with TRBJ2-1, with 8 bases aligning to TRBD2. Looked up from germline, CDR1 is SGHRS and CDR2 is YFSETQ. CDR3 length equals 13 residues. V lost 4 bases to trimming and J lost 8 bases; unmatched junction nucleotides: 5. The CDR3 reads CASSVIGRDEQFF. In DNA, the CDR3 is TGCGCCAGCAGCGTAATCGGGAGGGATGAGCAGTTCTTC.

This chain connects TRBV7-6 to TRBJ2-3; D is possibly TRBD1 (5 bases). The germline V and J ends were trimmed by 0 bases and 1 base, with 14 bases remaining between them. Germline loops: CDR1 SGHVS, CDR2 FNYEAQ. The length of the CDR3 is 17 residues. The CDR3 protein is CASSLALGPSRTDTQYF. For the CDR3, the DNA is TGTGCCAGCAGCTTAGCATTGGGGCCTTCACGCACAGATACGCAGTATTTT.

The V call is TRBV6-2 or TRBV6-3, the J call TRBJ2-2; 9 nucleotides agree with TRBD1. With V trimmed by 11 bases and J by 6 bases, 7 bases remained unmatched. Germline assignment: CDR1 MNHEY and CDR2 SVGEGT. This CDR3 is 13 amino acids long. CDR3 residues: CASGQGLAGELFF. The CDR3 region has the DNA TGTGCCTCCGGACAGGGGTTGGCCGGGGAGCTGTTTTTT.

This clonotype was seen just once. V gene TRBV5-6 combines with J gene TRBJ2-7, with D unclear. The germline V and J ends were trimmed by 1 base and 2 bases, with 13 bases remaining between them. Germline V lookup: CDR1 SGHDT, CDR2 YYEEEE. The CDR3 spans 15 residues. This CDR3 is CASSLIRAGTYEQYF. CDR3 nucleotide sequence: TGTGCCAGCAGCTTGATCCGGGCAGGAACCTACGAGCAGTACTTC. Supplemented by reference TRBV5-6 and TRBJ2-7, the full variable domain reads DAGVTQSPTHLIKTRGQQVTLRCSPKSGHDTVSWYQQALGQGPQFIFQYYEEEERQRGNFPDRFSGHQFPNYSSELNVNALLLGDSALYLCASSLIRAGTYEQYFGPGTRLTVT.

There are a few counts of this clonotype. V usage is TRBV27 and J usage is TRBJ2-7, with no clear D. V was pared by 2 bases and J by 0 bases, with 11 bases between. The CDR3 length is 15 residues. Germline V gives CDR1 MNHEY, CDR2 SMNVEV (reference sequence). The CDR3 nucleotides read TGTGCCAGCAGTTTAACTTCTACCTTCTCCTACGAGCAGTACTTC. Translation: CASSLTSTFSYEQYF.

V usage is TRBV7-2 and J usage is TRBJ2-5; perhaps D is TRBD1 or TRBD2 (5 bases each). The CDR3 loop spans 14 amino acids. From germline, CDR1 is SGHTA and CDR2 FQGNSA. V was shortened by 0 bases and J by 4 bases, with 9 bases between the two germline ends. The CDR3 DNA follows: TGTGCCAGCAGCTTAGCTAGAGGGGCAGAGACCCAGTACTTC. This gives the protein CASSLARGAETQYF.

CDR3 DNA: TGCAGCGCCCAAGGCGGGGGGTTAGGCGAAAAACTGTTTTTT. This encodes CSAQGGGLGEKLFF. V is TRBV29-1 and J is TRBJ1-4; TRBD1 is a possible D gene (5 bases). The CDR3 has 14 residues. V shed 7 bases and J shed 8 bases, with 20 bases lying between them. CDR1 SQVTM and CDR2 ANQGSEA come from the germline V gene.

This clonotype was detected only a few times. The V and J genes are TRBV4-3 and TRBJ2-7; 7 bases fit TRBD2. The CDR3 has 15 residues. V was pared by 1 base and J by 3 bases, with 6 bases of the junction left unmatched. The germline V gene has CDR1 LGHNA and CDR2 YSLEER. The CDR3 region has the DNA TGCGCCAGCAGCCAAGGACGCGGGGGTGGCTACGAGCAGTACTTC. It yields the protein CASSQGRGGGYEQYF.

The V call is TRBV12-3 or TRBV12-4, the J call TRBJ1-2, with D perhaps matching TRBD1 (5 bases). The CDR3 totals 14 residues. The germline V and J ends were trimmed by 8 bases and 5 bases, with 18 bases remaining between them. The CDR3 nucleotides are TGTGCCAGCCGCGCCAGACGGGACCCATATGGCTACACCTTC. Its translation: CASRARRDPYGYTF.